The 3 T cell receptor beta chains given below trace back to one sample, sequenced in a study of a mutant IDH1 vaccine in newly diagnosed glioma (dated by TCRdb to the early 2020s). Libraries were prepared through the immunoSEQ multiplex PCR assay. TCRdb took over this immuneACCESS table, retaining in-frame rearrangements with V and J assigned. Such tables are incomplete; in checked studies, under half of the missing clones stem from an unresolved V gene, and the remainder is unexplained. The sample profile shows about 42,000 clones; 70% to 90% of them were found once. The ten biggest clones cover around 1.8% of the sample. No antigen has been identified for these receptors. In the paper's terms, the time point label means: week 5, during vaccination. Each vaccine dose, consisting of 300 ug of a 20-mer mutant IDH1 peptide in Montanide, was administered subcutaneously with topical imiquimod. The sample in question was PBMCs, obtained from a glioma patient whose treatment included an IDH1 peptide vaccine. The source of these receptors is a man aged 40-49 years with glioma.

The chain joins TRBV9 to TRBJ2-2; 11 positions agree with TRBD1. J was trimmed by 6 bases and V by 4 bases; bases with no gene match: 5. This CDR3 is built from 15 residues. Germline V lookup: CDR1 SGDLS, CDR2 YYNGEE. The CDR3 reads CASSLGQGEAGELFF. The CDR3 DNA reads TGTGCCAGCAGCTTGGGACAGGGGGAAGCCGGGGAGCTGTTTTTT.

The CDR3: CASSYRGGSNQPQHF. CDR3 DNA sequence: TGTGCCAGCAGTTACAGGGGAGGGTCGAATCAGCCCCAGCATTTT. The V call is TRBV6-5, the J call TRBJ1-5; D possibly corresponds to TRBD1 (5 bases). V dropped 2 bases and J dropped 4 bases, with 12 bases sitting between them. The CDR3 has 15 amino acids. CDR1 is MNHEY and CDR2 is SVGAGI in the germline V gene.

The CDR3 nucleotides are TGCAGCGTAAACACCGGGACAACGAACACTGAAGCTTTCTTT. Translation: CSVNTGTTNTEAFF. This sequence joins TRBV29-1 and TRBJ1-1, with a weak D call TRBD1 (6 bases). The CDR3 is 14 residues long. V was shortened by 6 bases and J by 1 base, with 15 bases between the two germline ends. Per the germline V gene, CDR1 is SQVTM and CDR2 is ANQGSEA.